This TCR beta chain stems from a study of blood T cell repertoires in COVID-19. Measured with immunoSEQ multiplex PCR; TCRdb has only the in-frame clones, and not every one. The data show 200,000 to 250,000 clones, about 80% seen once. Germline CDR1 MNHNS, CDR2 SASEGT. Trimming cost V 4 bases and J 10 bases; bases outside gene matches: 10. The CDR3 is 16 residues long. Sequencing was done on a sample of PBMCs or T cells enriched from blood (not recorded which). The chain links TRBV6-1 to TRBJ2-1, with 13 nucleotides matching TRBD2. This sequence was found in a woman aged 45-59 years who had been exposed to COVID-19. The CDR3 here is CASSVWTSGGYVEQFF. CDR3 nucleotides: TGTGCCAGCAGTGTTTGGACTAGCGGGGGTTATGTGGAGCAGTTCTTC.